This TCR beta chain was sequenced for a study of vaccination and CD4 T cells after COVID-19. Study overall: Participants got two doses of BNT162b2 or mRNA-1273 vaccine. Cultures serving as controls received a peptide pool (CEFX or HIV-1 Nef) or no peptide.

The CDR3 totals 14 residues. Trimming cost V 1 base and J 5 bases, with 14 bases left between them. Germline V gene data show CDR1 as DFQATT and CDR2 as SNEGSKA (reference sequence). Treatment given: roughly ten-day PBMC culture with coronavirus spike peptide pools or control peptides (ViraFEST assay). ViraFEST relied on peptide pools to expand antigen-specific T cells; the TCRs were sequenced afterward. The Oncomine TCR Beta short-read assay sequenced DNA from cultured CD4+ T cells. In this case, cultured CD4+ T cells provided the extracted genomic DNA. Via MiXCR, TCRdb re-called the PCR reads, giving one row per CDR3 protein. The sample includes over 15,000 distinct CDR3 sequences, under 60% of them seen just once. On this clonotype: Its antigen is unidentified.

Material: CD4+ T cells from blood, cultured in vitro, obtained after SARS-CoV-2 vaccination. The sequence was collected from a human donor who had recovered from COVID-19. The rearrangement joins TRBV20-1 to TRBJ1-2, with a possible D match to TRBD1 (5 bases). DNA for the CDR3: TGCAGTGCTAGAGGTTCGGACAACTTATATGGCTACACCTTC. It codes for CSARGSDNLYGYTF.